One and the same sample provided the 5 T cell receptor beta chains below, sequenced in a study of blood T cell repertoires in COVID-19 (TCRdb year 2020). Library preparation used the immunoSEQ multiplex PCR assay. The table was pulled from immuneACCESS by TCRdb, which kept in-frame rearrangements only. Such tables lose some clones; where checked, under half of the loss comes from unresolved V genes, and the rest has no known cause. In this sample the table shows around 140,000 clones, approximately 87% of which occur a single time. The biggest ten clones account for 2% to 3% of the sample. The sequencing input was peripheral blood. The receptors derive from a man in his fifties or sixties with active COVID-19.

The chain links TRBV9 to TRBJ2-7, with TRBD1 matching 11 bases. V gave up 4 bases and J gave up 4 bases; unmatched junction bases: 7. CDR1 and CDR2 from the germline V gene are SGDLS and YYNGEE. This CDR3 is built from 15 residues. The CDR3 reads CASSPQDRGLYEQYF. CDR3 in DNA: TGTGCCAGCAGCCCCCAGGACAGGGGGCTTTACGAGCAGTACTTC.

CDR3 in DNA: TGCAGCGTTGGACAGGGGGCCACCTCAGGGGAGCAGTTCTTC. This gives the protein CSVGQGATSGEQFF. J is TRBJ2-1 and V is TRBV29-1; TRBD1 matches at 10 bases. In germline, CDR1 is SQVTM, CDR2 ANQGSEA. This CDR3 comprises 14 residues. V shed 4 bases, J shed 10 bases, and the junction held 10 bases outside the gene matches.

The CDR3 loop reads CASSLTRSTEAFF. CDR3 in DNA: TGTGCCAGCAGCTTGACCAGAAGCACTGAAGCTTTCTTT. The chain couples TRBV5-8 to TRBJ1-1; no firm D call. This CDR3 region has 13 residues. The V end was cut by 1 base, the J end by 4 bases, with 8 bases between. CDR1 and CDR2 (germline): SGHTS, YDEGEE.

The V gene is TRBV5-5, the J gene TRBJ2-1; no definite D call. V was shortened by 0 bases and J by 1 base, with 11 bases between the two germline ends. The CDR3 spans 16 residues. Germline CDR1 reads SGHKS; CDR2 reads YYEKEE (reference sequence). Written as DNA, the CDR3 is TGTGCCAGCAGCTTGGCGGGTGCAGCTTCCTACAATGAGCAGTTCTTC. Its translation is CASSLAGAASYNEQFF.

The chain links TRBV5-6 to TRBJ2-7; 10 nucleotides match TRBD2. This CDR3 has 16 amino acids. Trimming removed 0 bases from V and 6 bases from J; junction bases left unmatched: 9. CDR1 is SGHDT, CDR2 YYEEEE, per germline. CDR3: CASSLGRRAGGPEQYF. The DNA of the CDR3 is TGTGCCAGCAGCTTGGGACGACGAGCGGGGGGGCCCGAGCAGTACTTC.